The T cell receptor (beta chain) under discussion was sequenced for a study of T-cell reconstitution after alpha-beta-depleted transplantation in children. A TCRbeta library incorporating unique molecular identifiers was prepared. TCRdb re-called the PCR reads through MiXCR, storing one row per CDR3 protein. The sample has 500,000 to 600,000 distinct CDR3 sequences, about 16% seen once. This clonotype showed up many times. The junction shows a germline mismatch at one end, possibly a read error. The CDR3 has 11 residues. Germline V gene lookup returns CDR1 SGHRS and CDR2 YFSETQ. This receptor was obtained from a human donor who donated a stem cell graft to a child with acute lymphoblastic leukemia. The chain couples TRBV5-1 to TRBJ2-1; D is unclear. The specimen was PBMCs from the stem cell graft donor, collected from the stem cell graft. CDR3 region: CASSLYNEQFF. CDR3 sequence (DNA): TGTGCCAGCAGTTTATACAATGAGCAGTTCTTC.